The 21 T cell receptor beta chains listed next were all sequenced from one sample in a study of blood T cells in healthy people across ages. A sample-barcoded 5' primer and a J-beta primer mix were used in a second PCR of roughly 7 to 12 cycles. TCRdb independently ran MiXCR on the 5' RACE reads; one entry per CDR3 protein. The sample lists some 1,500,000 distinct CDR3 sequences; less than 45% were seen once. What was sequenced was blood. All receptors derive from a woman younger than 30 in good health.

There are a few counts of this clonotype. The V call is TRBV6-2 or TRBV6-3, the J call TRBJ2-7; D gene unclear. The CDR3 covers 12 residues. With 2 bases removed from V and 3 bases from J, the gap between germline ends came to 5 bases. Germline V gene sequence: CDR1 MNHEY, CDR2 SVGEGT. CDR3 sequence reads: CASSYRRYEQYF. CDR3 nucleotides: TGTGCCAGCAGTTACCGGCGCTACGAGCAGTACTTC.

There are a few counts of this clonotype. The chain links TRBV11-2 to TRBJ1-2, with D tentatively TRBD1 (5 bases). The CDR3 runs to 17 residues. Germline loops: CDR1 SGHAT, CDR2 FQNNGV. Trimming took off 0 bases at V and 2 bases at J, with 16 bases between the two ends. CDR3 protein: CASSLDFTGRRNYGYTF. CDR3 coding DNA: TGTGCCAGCAGCTTAGATTTCACAGGCCGCCGAAACTATGGCTACACCTTC. Variable domain in full (rest from reference TRBV11-2 and TRBJ1-2): EAGVAQSPRYKIIEKRQSVAFWCNPISGHATLYWYQQILGQGPKLLIQFQNNGVVDDSQLPKDRFSAERLKGVDSTLKIQPAKLEDSAVYLCASSLDFTGRRNYGYTFGSGTRLTVV.

This rearrangement joins TRBV27 to TRBJ1-5, with a possible D match to TRBD1 (5 bases). The germline V and J ends were trimmed by 6 bases and 11 bases, with 14 bases remaining between them. There are 12 residues in the CDR3. The V gene's germline CDR1 is MNHEY and CDR2 SMNVEV (reference sequence). The CDR3: CASRTGGRAQHF. The CDR3 nucleotides are TGTGCCAGCAGGACTGGCGGCAGGGCCCAGCATTTT.

The chain recombines TRBV25-1 with TRBJ2-7; D ambiguous. The CDR3 covers 11 residues. The V gene lost 4 bases and the J gene lost 9 bases, with 10 bases spanning the gap. The germline V gene has CDR1 MGHDK and CDR2 SYGVNS. CDR3 in DNA: TGTGCCAGCAGTGTCTCTGAACGGCAGTACTTC. Amino acids: CASSVSERQYF.

This clonotype was seen more than once but under ten times. The CDR3 is CASSYMGLAIETQYF. CDR3 nucleotides: TGTGCCAGCAGTTACATGGGACTAGCGATAGAGACCCAGTACTTC. This sequence joins TRBV6-2 or TRBV6-3 and TRBJ2-5, with 10 bases lining up with TRBD2. The CDR3 has 15 residues. Germline V gives CDR1 MNHEY, CDR2 SVGEGT. V shed 2 bases and J 4 bases; nucleotides not matched to a gene: 4.

This clonotype was seen once. The J gene is TRBJ2-1, the V gene TRBV5-8; possibly TRBD1 for D (5 bases). Per germline, CDR1 SGHTS and CDR2 YDEGEE. There are 13 residues in the CDR3. V shed 5 bases and J shed 13 bases, with 19 bases lying between them. This chain's CDR3 is CASSIQGLKTQFF. CDR3 nucleotide sequence: TGTGCCAGCAGTATCCAGGGTTTAAAGACCCAGTTCTTC.

The chain employs TRBV2 and TRBJ2-5; 11 bases match TRBD2. The end of the DNA is better explained by TRBJ2-7, so the J call may be wrong. The CDR3 is made up of 15 amino acids. Germline V lookup: CDR1 SNHLY, CDR2 FYNNEI. DNA for the CDR3: TGTGCCAGCAGTGCGGGACTAGCGGACCTCTACGAGCAGTACTTC. The encoded protein is CASSAGLADLYEQYF.

This clonotype occurred a few times. The chain combines TRBV7-9 with TRBJ1-2; the D is unclear. The CDR3 loop spans 10 amino acids. Germline lookup yields CDR1 SEHNR and CDR2 FQNEAQ (reference sequence). Trimming cost V 5 bases and J 11 bases, with 9 bases left between them. The CDR3 sequence: CASSSYKYTF. As DNA, the CDR3 is TGTGCCAGCAGCAGTTACAAATACACCTTC.

The chain combines TRBV7-8 with TRBJ2-3; 8 nucleotides agree with TRBD2. V gave up 0 bases and J gave up 7 bases; unmatched junction bases: 9. Germline V CDR1 and CDR2: SGHVS, FQNEAQ. This CDR3 is 16 amino acids long. The CDR3 is CASSLAGPGGRNTQYF. In DNA form, the CDR3 reads TGTGCCAGCAGCTTAGCGGGGCCGGGGGGGCGTAATACGCAGTATTTT.

This clonotype appeared a few times. V is TRBV4-2 and J is TRBJ1-2; D is undetermined. Deletions cut 5 bases from V and 7 bases from J, with 17 bases between. The CDR3 is 14 residues long. Germline CDR1 LGHNA, CDR2 YNFKEQ. CDR3 protein: CASSSPSKDCGYTF. The CDR3 DNA is TGTGCCAGCAGCTCGCCCAGCAAAGACTGTGGCTACACCTTC.

In this sample, this clonotype turned up a few times. The rearrangement joins TRBV6-5 to TRBJ1-1; possible D gene TRBD1, 6 bases. Germline V gene sequence: CDR1 MNHEY, CDR2 SVGAGI. The CDR3 loop spans 16 amino acids. The ends were cut back, 5 bases at V and 4 bases at J, with 20 bases in the middle. The CDR3 reads CASSRSSRGSGTEAFF. CDR3 DNA: TGTGCCAGCAGTCGATCCTCCAGGGGCTCGGGCACTGAAGCTTTCTTT.

Here the CDR3 reads CASSLDRPRTDTQYF. The DNA for the CDR3 is TGCGCCAGCAGCTTGGACAGACCTCGCACAGATACGCAGTATTTT. The rearrangement joins TRBV5-1 to TRBJ2-3; D is unresolved. The germline gives CDR1 SGHRS, CDR2 YFSETQ. V was trimmed by 0 bases and J by 1 base, leaving 9 bases between them. The CDR3 extends over 15 amino acids.

The chain employs TRBV4-3 and TRBJ1-2; 8 bases match TRBD1. V trimming: 4 bases; J trimming: 6 bases; junction bases outside the gene matches: 7. This CDR3 is built from 14 residues. Germline V CDR1 and CDR2: LGHNA, YSLEER. Here the CDR3 reads CASSLDREVDGYTF. As DNA, the CDR3 is TGCGCCAGCAGCCTGGACAGGGAGGTGGATGGCTACACCTTC.

This sequence joins TRBV20-1 and TRBJ2-1; 9 bases are a match to TRBD2. Germline loops: CDR1 DFQATT, CDR2 SNEGSKA (reference sequence). V lost 5 bases to trimming and J lost 5 bases; unmatched junction nucleotides: 10. This CDR3 contains 15 residues. The CDR3 bases are TGCAGTGCTCCCCCCTTTAGCGGGGGAGACAATGAGCAGTTCTTC. Amino acid sequence: CSAPPFSGGDNEQFF.

This clonotype was counted between two and nine times. The J gene is TRBJ2-1, the V gene TRBV4-3; 10 bases fit TRBD2. Germline V gene lookup returns CDR1 LGHNA and CDR2 YSLEER. The CDR3 runs to 14 residues. Unmatched junction bases numbered 4, after V lost 3 bases and J lost 8 bases. For the CDR3, the DNA is TGCGCCAGCAGCCAGCTAGCGGGGGTGGATGAGCAGTTCTTC. Encoded protein: CASSQLAGVDEQFF.

J is TRBJ2-2 and V is TRBV4-2; the D is unclear. The CDR3 covers 16 residues. Germline values: CDR1 LGHNA, CDR2 YNFKEQ. V lost 1 base, J lost 2 bases, and 11 bases lay in between. CDR3 bases: TGTGCCAGCAGCCAAGTCCCTCTACCAAACACCGGGGAGCTGTTTTTT. This codes for CASSQVPLPNTGELFF.

The table lists this clonotype with many counts. The chain carries TRBV20-1 and TRBJ1-3, with D unresolved. Per the germline V gene, CDR1 is DFQATT and CDR2 is SNEGSKA (reference sequence). The CDR3 runs to 15 residues. V lost 0 bases, J lost 2 bases, and 11 bases lay in between. The CDR3 protein is CSARDAQMAGNTIYF. The DNA for the CDR3 is TGCAGTGCTAGAGATGCACAGATGGCTGGAAACACCATATATTTT.

Details on this clonotype: Mismatch with germline at one junction end may stem from a read error. The chain links TRBV7-3 to TRBJ1-2; possibly TRBD1 for D (5 bases). The CDR3 runs to 13 residues. Germline CDR1 SGHTA, CDR2 FQGTGA. The CDR3: CSSSLGHDYGYTF. The DNA for the CDR3 is TGTTCCAGCAGCCTCGGACATGACTATGGCTACACCTTC.

The table lists this clonotype with a count of one. The rearrangement joins TRBV7-3 to TRBJ2-3, with TRBD2 as a possible D gene (6 bases). CDR1 and CDR2 from the germline V gene are SGHTA and FQGTGA. The CDR3 loop spans 18 amino acids. The V end lost 0 bases, the J end lost 3 bases, and 19 bases lay between the germline ends. CDR3 in amino acids: CASSLTGLRGGKTDTQYF. CDR3 nucleotide sequence: TGTGCCAGCAGCTTAACTGGCTTACGCGGCGGGAAAACAGATACGCAGTATTTT. Based on the CDR3 plus reference TRBV7-3 and TRBJ2-3, the full variable domain is GAGVSQTPSNKVTEKGKYVELRCDPISGHTALYWYRQSLGQGPEFLIYFQGTGAADDSGLPNDRFFAVRPEGSVSTLKIQRTERGDSAVYLCASSLTGLRGGKTDTQYFGPGTRLTVL.

This clonotype was recorded a few times. The chain carries TRBV11-2 and TRBJ2-7; D may be TRBD2 (6 bases). The V end was cut by 6 bases, the J end by 3 bases, with 12 bases between. There are 13 residues in the CDR3. The germline CDR1 and CDR2 sequences are SGHAT and FQNNGV. CDR3 sequence reads: CASRRAGNYEQYF. CDR3 sequence (DNA): TGTGCCAGCAGACGGGCGGGAAACTACGAGCAGTACTTC.

V usage is TRBV20-1 and J usage is TRBJ2-7, with D maybe TRBD2 (5 bases). The CDR3 covers 17 residues. V dropped 3 bases and J dropped 7 bases, with 28 bases sitting between them. Germline V gene lookup returns CDR1 DFQATT and CDR2 SNEGSKA (reference sequence). The CDR3 here is CSARRGPGMKAYNEQYF. CDR3 coding DNA: TGCAGTGCTAGGCGAGGGCCCGGGATGAAAGCCTACAATGAGCAGTACTTC.